This entry lists 30 T cell receptor beta chains sequenced from one sample in a study of blood T cells in healthy people across ages. The second PCR ran about 6 to 11 cycles with a sample-barcoded 5' primer and J-beta primers. MiXCR, applied by TCRdb to the 5' RACE reads, yields one record per CDR3 protein. The data hold 1.5 million to 2 million distinct CDR3 sequences, with just under 50% observed a single time. Material for sequencing was blood. Receptor source: a woman aged 40 to 50 in good health.

The chain carries TRBV27 and TRBJ2-1, with 11 bases fitting TRBD2. This CDR3 is 17 amino acids long. CDR1 and CDR2 from the germline V gene are MNHEY and SMNVEV (reference sequence). After removal of 0 bases from V and 6 bases from J, the junction contained 7 bases not matched to a gene. CDR3 DNA: TGTGCCAGCAGTTTATCCCCTAGCGGGGGGCGTAGCAATGAGCAGTTCTTC. This encodes CASSLSPSGGRSNEQFF.

This clonotype occurred once. Here the CDR3 DNA reads TGTGCCAGCTCACCGGTGGGTCGGATGTACTCTGGGGCCAACGTCCTGACTTTC. It encodes CASSPVGRMYSGANVLTF. The chain is built from TRBV18 and TRBJ2-6; D call uncertain. The CDR3 is 18 residues long. Trimming pared 3 bases from V and 0 bases from J, leaving 15 bases between. From germline, CDR1 is KGHSH and CDR2 LQKENI.

This clonotype was detected only once. The chain couples TRBV6-2 or TRBV6-3 to TRBJ1-5, with D unclear. V lost 0 bases and J 2 bases, leaving 14 bases between the germline ends. CDR3 length equals 17 residues. The germline gives CDR1 MNHEY, CDR2 SVGEGT. This CDR3 is CASSYSKEGWGNQPQHF. CDR3 nucleotides: TGTGCCAGCAGTTACTCGAAGGAGGGTTGGGGCAATCAGCCCCAGCATTTT.

The V call is TRBV20-1, the J call TRBJ2-1; perhaps TRBD1 as D (6 bases). The CDR3 runs 14 residues. Germline lookup yields CDR1 DFQATT and CDR2 SNEGSKA (reference sequence). V lost 3 bases to trimming and J lost 6 bases, with 15 bases between them. Written as DNA, the CDR3 is TGCAGTGCTAGTGTCGGGACAACGATCAATGAGCAGTTCTTC. Its translation: CSASVGTTINEQFF.

This clonotype appeared a few times. The chain couples TRBV15 to TRBJ1-2; D gene ambiguous. The CDR3 totals 17 residues. The germline V and J ends were trimmed by 0 bases and 4 bases, with 18 bases remaining between them. The V gene's germline CDR1 is LNHNV and CDR2 YYDKDF (reference sequence). CDR3 in amino acids: CATSRDKAAGRLYGYTF. CDR3 bases: TGTGCCACCAGCAGAGATAAGGCGGCAGGCCGCCTCTATGGCTACACCTTC. The full variable domain, its missing parts supplied by reference TRBV15 and TRBJ1-2, is DAMVIQNPRYQVTQFGKPVTLSCSQTLNHNVMYWYQQKSSQAPKLLFHYYDKDFNNEADTPDNFQSRRPNTSFCFLDIRSPGLGDTAMYLCATSRDKAAGRLYGYTFGSGTRLTVV.

The chain uses TRBV7-2 and TRBJ2-1; D gene unclear. Trimming removed 4 bases from V and 2 bases from J, with 12 bases in between. The germline V gene has CDR1 SGHTA and CDR2 FQGNSA. This CDR3 has 15 amino acids. The CDR3 spells CASSSLGSTYNEQFF. CDR3 DNA: TGTGCCAGCAGCTCATTGGGCAGCACCTACAATGAGCAGTTCTTC. Full variable domain (remainder filled in from reference TRBV7-2 and TRBJ2-1): GAGVSQSPSNKVTEKGKDVELRCDPISGHTALYWYRQSLGQGLEFLIYFQGNSAPDKSGLPSDRFSAERTGGSVSTLTIQRTQQEDSAVYLCASSSLGSTYNEQFFGPGTRLTVL.

In this sample, this clonotype turned up a few times. The J gene is TRBJ2-3, the V gene TRBV9; D perhaps matches TRBD2 (6 bases). Trimming pared 3 bases from V and 1 base from J, leaving 9 bases between. Germline assignment: CDR1 SGDLS and CDR2 YYNGEE. The CDR3 is 14 residues long. DNA for the CDR3: TGTGCCAGCAGCGAAGGGACTCGCACAGATACGCAGTATTTT. It encodes CASSEGTRTDTQYF.

This clonotype was observed a handful of times. The genes are TRBV2 and TRBJ2-7; 7 bases are a match to TRBD2. Trimming at V came to 7 bases and at J to 4 bases, leaving 7 bases not matched to a gene. The CDR3 consists of 13 residues. The germline CDR1 and CDR2 sequences are SNHLY and FYNNEI. Here the CDR3 reads CASTGGGEYEQYF. CDR3 in DNA: TGTGCCAGCACAGGCGGGGGAGAATACGAGCAGTACTTC.

This chain joins TRBV5-1 and TRBJ2-1, with 9 bases lining up with TRBD1. Per the germline V gene, CDR1 is SGHRS and CDR2 is YFSETQ. This CDR3 region has 14 residues. Trimming at V came to 7 bases and at J to 6 bases, leaving 8 bases not matched to a gene. The CDR3 DNA reads as TGCGCCAGCGGCGCCTACAGGGGGCCCAATGAGCAGTTCTTC. This translates into CASGAYRGPNEQFF.

This clonotype came up a few times. The CDR3 region has the DNA TGCGCCAGCAGCAAGGACTACACAGATACGCAGTATTTT. This sequence encodes CASSKDYTDTQYF. The V call is TRBV5-1, the J call TRBJ2-3, with D maybe TRBD2 (6 bases). Germline lookup yields CDR1 SGHRS and CDR2 YFSETQ. The CDR3 spans 13 residues. V lost 4 bases, J lost 2 bases, and 8 bases lay in between. Supplemented by reference TRBV5-1 and TRBJ2-3, the full variable domain reads KAGVTQTPRYLIKTRGQQVTLSCSPISGHRSVSWYQQTPGQGLQFLFEYFSETQRNKGNFPGRFSGRQFSNSRSEMNVSTLELGDSALYLCASSKDYTDTQYFGPGTRLTVL.

The chain links TRBV6-2 or TRBV6-3 to TRBJ1-1, with a tentative D call TRBD1 (5 bases). Germline V CDR1 and CDR2: MNHEY, SVGEGT. The CDR3 spans 13 residues. The V end was cut by 7 bases, the J end by 0 bases, with 9 bases between. CDR3 DNA sequence: TGTGCCAGCACCAGACAGATGAACACTGAAGCTTTCTTT. Its translation is CASTRQMNTEAFF.

The chain has TRBV2 and TRBJ2-1; TRBD2 matches at 8 bases. The J call could be wrong; TRBJ2-7 is a better fit for the DNA end. This CDR3 has 15 residues. Germline V gene data show CDR1 as SNHLY and CDR2 as FYNNEI. The CDR3 bases are TGTGCCAGCAGTGAAGGCGGGGGGAGCTACAATGAGCAGTACTTC. It translates to CASSEGGGSYNEQYF.

This clonotype was detected a few times. The V gene is TRBV5-6, the J gene TRBJ2-7; a possible D gene is TRBD2 (5 bases). Trimming removed 4 bases at V and 6 bases at J, with 14 bases between. The CDR3 runs to 13 residues. Germline loops: CDR1 SGHDT, CDR2 YYEEEE. The CDR3 loop reads CASSPDSKTEQYF. For the CDR3, the DNA is TGTGCCAGCAGCCCGGACTCTAAGACCGAGCAGTACTTC.

V and J are TRBV7-9 and TRBJ1-2; 7 bases are shared with TRBD1. The CDR3 covers 14 residues. Unmatched junction bases numbered 4, after V lost 4 bases and J lost 2 bases. Germline CDR1 reads SEHNR; CDR2 reads FQNEAQ (reference sequence). This chain's CDR3 is CASSSMTGNYGYTF. In DNA, the CDR3 is TGTGCCAGCAGCTCTATGACAGGGAACTATGGCTACACCTTC. Looking up the rest from reference TRBV7-9 and TRBJ1-2 gives the full variable domain: DTGVSQNPRHKITKRGQNVTFRCDPISEHNRLYWYRQTLGQGPEFLTYFQNEAQLEKSRLLSDRFSAERPKGSFSTLEIQRTEQGDSAMYLCASSSMTGNYGYTFGSGTRLTVV.

This clonotype was found a few times. The CDR3 coding sequence is TGCAGTGCTAGGGGGCCGGGACAGGGGCGACCAGATACGCAGTATTTT. Amino acid sequence: CSARGPGQGRPDTQYF. This chain joins TRBV20-1 and TRBJ2-3, with TRBD1 identical over 10 bases. The J segment lost 4 bases and the V segment lost 3 bases, leaving 10 bases of the junction unmatched. This CDR3 is 16 amino acids long. Germline CDR1 and CDR2: DFQATT and SNEGSKA (reference sequence).

This clonotype was recorded a few times. The J gene is TRBJ2-7, the V gene TRBV10-3; possible D gene TRBD1, 5 bases. With 4 bases removed from V and 5 bases from J, the gap between germline ends came to 9 bases. The CDR3 has 12 residues. The germline gives CDR1 ENHRY, CDR2 SYGVKD. The CDR3 loop reads CAISGDSHEQYF. The CDR3 DNA reads as TGTGCCATCAGTGGAGACAGCCACGAGCAGTACTTC.

This chain links TRBV28 with TRBJ2-1; a weak D match, TRBD2 (6 bases). This CDR3 spans 15 amino acids. With 3 bases removed from V and 4 bases from J, the gap between germline ends came to 13 bases. CDR1 MDHEN and CDR2 SYDVKM come from the germline V gene. The CDR3 loop reads CASSFTGVLYNEQFF. The CDR3 coding sequence is TGTGCCAGCAGTTTCACGGGGGTCCTTTACAATGAGCAGTTCTTC.

The chain couples TRBV4-2 to TRBJ1-5, with TRBD1 identical over 8 bases. The germline gives CDR1 LGHNA, CDR2 YNFKEQ. The CDR3 consists of 15 residues. V shed 2 bases, J shed 5 bases, and the junction held 5 bases outside the gene matches. CDR3 nucleotide sequence: TGTGCCAGCAGCCAACGGACAGGGAGCGATCAGCCCCAGCATTTT. Amino acid sequence: CASSQRTGSDQPQHF.

V usage is TRBV7-9 and J usage is TRBJ2-7; D is undetermined. CDR1 and CDR2 from the germline V gene are SEHNR and FQNEAQ (reference sequence). The CDR3 sequence is 15 residues long. Trimming took off 4 bases at V and 5 bases at J, with 18 bases between the two ends. Here the CDR3 DNA reads TGTGCCAGCAGCTCTACATTTGACTCCCGGGACGAGCAGTACTTC. Translation: CASSSTFDSRDEQYF.

This clonotype appeared once. V and J are TRBV28 and TRBJ1-2; TRBD1 is a possible D gene (5 bases). The V and J ends lost 2 bases and 5 bases respectively, with 12 bases between them. In germline, CDR1 is MDHEN, CDR2 SYDVKM. The CDR3 consists of 14 residues. This CDR3 is CASSLSGAVYGYTF. Written as DNA, the CDR3 is TGTGCCAGCAGTTTAAGCGGGGCGGTGTATGGCTACACCTTC.

This sequence joins TRBV4-3 and TRBJ2-3; no clear D gene. The CDR3 spans 17 residues. In germline, CDR1 is LGHNA, CDR2 YSLEER. The germline V and J ends were trimmed by 3 bases and 2 bases, with 18 bases remaining between them. This CDR3 is CASSHLPSTLSTDTQYF. The CDR3, as DNA: TGCGCCAGCAGCCATCTACCTTCTACCCTCTCCACAGATACGCAGTATTTT.

This clonotype was counted a few times. The chain carries TRBV12-3 or TRBV12-4 and TRBJ2-1; D is perhaps TRBD2 (6 bases). There are 14 residues in the CDR3. With 9 bases removed from V and 3 bases from J, the gap between germline ends came to 15 bases. DNA for the CDR3: TGTGCCAGTATGAGCGGGCCCCTCTACAATGAGCAGTTCTTC. This gives the protein CASMSGPLYNEQFF.

The chain joins TRBV4-1 to TRBJ2-1, with TRBD1 matching over 9 bases. Germline values: CDR1 MGHRA, CDR2 YSYEKL. This CDR3 comprises 20 residues. J was trimmed by 5 bases and V by 2 bases; bases with no gene match: 19. The CDR3 here is CASSQPSGSFRDRVDNEQFF. The CDR3 DNA is TGCGCCAGCAGCCAACCGAGCGGGTCCTTCCGGGACAGGGTCGACAATGAGCAGTTCTTC.

This clonotype has a handful of counts. The chain combines TRBV15 with TRBJ2-3; TRBD1 is a possible D gene (6 bases). V dropped 3 bases and J dropped 0 bases, with 7 bases sitting between them. CDR1 is LNHNV and CDR2 is YYDKDF in the germline V gene (reference sequence). CDR3 length: 14 amino acids. The chain's CDR3 is CATSRGASTDTQYF. CDR3 coding DNA: TGTGCCACCAGCAGGGGGGCCAGCACAGATACGCAGTATTTT.

V usage is TRBV2 and J usage is TRBJ2-5; D ambiguous. Trimming stripped 10 bases from V and 7 bases from J, with 10 bases between. This CDR3 has 10 residues. Germline V gene data show CDR1 as SNHLY and CDR2 as FYNNEI. The CDR3 spells CANHKGTQYF. CDR3 bases: TGTGCCAACCACAAAGGGACCCAGTACTTC.

This clonotype has a handful of counts. The chain has TRBV12-3 or TRBV12-4 and TRBJ2-7, with D hard to call. This CDR3 comprises 14 residues. V gave up 6 bases and J gave up 2 bases, with 14 bases separating them. DNA of the CDR3: TGTGCCAGCAGCCCCCGGACCGAGCCCTACGAGCAGTACTTC. It translates to CASSPRTEPYEQYF.

The sample holds one count of this clonotype. This could be a read error, since a much larger clone is one nucleotide away. This chain joins TRBV7-2 and TRBJ2-5; 7 nucleotides match TRBD1. With the DNA end fitting TRBJ2-7 better, the J assignment may be wrong. Germline CDR1 reads SGHTA; CDR2 reads FQGNSA. CDR3 length equals 13 residues. CDR3 nucleotide sequence: TGTGCCAACAGCACGGGACAGAACTACGAGCAGTACTTC. This sequence encodes CANSTGQNYEQYF.

A word on this clonotype: Mismatch with germline at one junction end may stem from a read error. This sequence joins TRBV7-7 and TRBJ2-6, with D possibly matching TRBD2 (7 bases). CDR1 and CDR2 from the germline V gene are SSHAT and FNYEAQ (reference sequence). The CDR3 covers 15 residues. The DNA of the CDR3 is TGTGCTAGCAGCATAGGGGGGGCAAGGGCCAACGTCCTGACTTTC. Amino acids: CASSIGGARANVLTF.

At least ten counts were recorded for this clonotype. The chain combines TRBV4-1 with TRBJ2-1; 7 bases line up with TRBD1. Per the germline V gene, CDR1 is MGHRA and CDR2 is YSYEKL. With V trimmed by 6 bases and J by 7 bases, 6 bases remained unmatched. The CDR3 is 13 amino acids. CDR3 region: CASSPGTANEQFF. The DNA for the CDR3 is TGCGCCAGCAGTCCCGGGACAGCAAATGAGCAGTTCTTC.

The sample holds a few counts of this clonotype. The V and J genes are TRBV5-1 and TRBJ2-1; the D gene is possibly TRBD1 (8 bases). Germline CDR1 and CDR2: SGHRS and YFSETQ. The CDR3 is 15 residues long. V lost 3 bases to trimming and J lost 8 bases, with 18 bases between them. The CDR3 sequence: CASSYYRGGSDEQFF. The CDR3 bases are TGCGCCAGCAGCTACTACAGGGGGGGTTCCGATGAGCAGTTCTTC.